One sample yielded the 32 T cell receptor beta chains listed below, sequenced in a study of healthy donors' naive CD4 and CD8 T cells. Starting from 500 ng of total RNA, TCR libraries were made with linear amplification. From the reads, TCRdb called clonotypes with MiXCR, one entry per CDR3 protein. The sample yields roughly 200,000 distinct CDR3 sequences, around three quarters seen once. Specimen: naive CD4+ and CD8+ T cells sorted from blood, pooled from several donors. The source of these receptors is a pool of human donors in good health; the sample pools cells from several healthy donors.

This clonotype has only a few counts. The gene calls are TRBV27 and TRBJ2-1; 8 nucleotides line up with TRBD2. The germline gives CDR1 MNHEY, CDR2 SMNVEV (reference sequence). The CDR3 spans 14 residues. J lost 5 bases, V lost 3 bases, and 3 bases had no gene match. CDR3 region: CASSFAGGHNEQFF. DNA of the CDR3: TGTGCCAGCAGTTTTGCGGGGGGTCACAATGAGCAGTTCTTC.

The V gene is TRBV30, the J gene TRBJ1-2; D gene unclear. V lost 2 bases to trimming and J lost 4 bases, with 5 bases between them. Germline V gene lookup returns CDR1 GTSNPN and CDR2 SVGIG (reference sequence). CDR3 length equals 11 residues. The chain's CDR3 is CAWSPSYGYTF. The CDR3 bases are TGTGCCTGGAGTCCCTCCTATGGCTACACCTTC.

The chain is built from TRBV29-1 and TRBJ2-1, with TRBD1 as a possible D gene (5 bases). This CDR3 comprises 14 residues. The germline gives CDR1 SQVTM, CDR2 ANQGSEA. V was shortened by 7 bases and J by 0 bases, with 13 bases between the two germline ends. CDR3 bases: TGCAGCGCCGAAGGGGCGGTCTCCTACAATGAGCAGTTCTTC. Protein: CSAEGAVSYNEQFF.

The genes are TRBV27 and TRBJ2-1; 16 bases line up with TRBD2. Germline V gene lookup returns CDR1 MNHEY and CDR2 SMNVEV (reference sequence). This CDR3 spans 17 amino acids. V lost 8 bases and J lost 3; bases outside the gene matches: 7. As DNA, the CDR3 is TGTGCCAGCCGGGGACTAGCGGGAGGGACCAGCTACAATGAGCAGTTCTTC. Its translation: CASRGLAGGTSYNEQFF.

CDR3 in amino acids: CASSDPTGPPNSPLHF. The CDR3 DNA sequence: TGTGCCAGCAGTGACCCCACCGGGCCCCCGAATTCACCCCTCCACTTT. This sequence joins TRBV27 and TRBJ1-6, with D uncertain. The CDR3 runs 16 residues. Between the trimmed V and J ends, which lost 5 bases and 7 bases, there was a span of 18 bases. Germline V gives CDR1 MNHEY, CDR2 SMNVEV (reference sequence).

The rearrangement links TRBV29-1 to TRBJ2-4; TRBD1 or TRBD2 may be the D gene (5 bases each). V lost 4 bases and J 0 bases, leaving 34 bases between the germline ends. Germline values: CDR1 SQVTM, CDR2 ANQGSEA. The CDR3 has 22 residues. CDR3 in amino acids: CSVGARSPSALRDGLAKNIQYF. As DNA, the CDR3 is TGCAGCGTTGGAGCAAGATCACCCAGTGCTTTAAGGGACGGTCTAGCCAAAAACATTCAGTACTTC.

This chain uses TRBV5-4 with TRBJ2-7; perhaps TRBD1 as D (5 bases). There are 15 residues in the CDR3. Germline V lookup: CDR1 SGHNT, CDR2 YYREEE (reference sequence). V was cut by 2 bases and J by 3 bases, with 15 bases left in between. The CDR3 loop reads CASSFLIQANYEQYF. The CDR3 DNA reads TGTGCCAGCAGCTTCTTAATACAGGCGAACTACGAGCAGTACTTC.

The chain carries TRBV7-8 and TRBJ1-2; no clear D gene. Germline V lookup: CDR1 SGHVS, CDR2 FQNEAQ. The CDR3 runs to 14 residues. Trimming stripped 0 bases from V and 3 bases from J, with 8 bases between. The CDR3 bases are TGTGCCAGCAGCTTAGCGGGGAAATACTATGGCTACACCTTC. Residues: CASSLAGKYYGYTF.

The genes are TRBV6-5 and TRBJ2-1, with D perhaps TRBD1 or TRBD2 (6 bases each). Trimming shortened V by 4 bases and J by 7 bases, and 11 bases separated the two germline ends. Looked up from germline, CDR1 is MNHEY and CDR2 is SVGAGI. CDR3 length: 13 amino acids. DNA of the CDR3: TGTGCCAGCAGTTTTGGGGGGCCGAATGAGCAGTTCTTC. It is translated as CASSFGGPNEQFF.

The chain employs TRBV27 and TRBJ2-7; 7 bases are shared with TRBD1. The CDR3 is 14 amino acids. V lost 6 bases, J lost 2 bases, and 7 bases stayed unmatched. CDR1 and CDR2 (germline): MNHEY, SMNVEV (reference sequence). In nucleotides, the CDR3 is TGTGCCAGCAGCCGTGCCACAGGGGCCTACGAGCAGTACTTC. It specifies CASSRATGAYEQYF.

The V and J genes are TRBV4-1 and TRBJ2-7, with 10 bases identical to TRBD2. The germline CDR1 and CDR2 sequences are MGHRA and YSYEKL. Trimming took 3 bases from V and 7 from J; bases not matched to a gene: 12. CDR3 length: 16 amino acids. The CDR3 loop reads CASSQALAGVSGEQYF. The CDR3 DNA sequence: TGCGCCAGCAGCCAGGCGCTAGCGGGAGTGTCGGGAGAGCAGTACTTC.

The chain is built from TRBV10-3 and TRBJ2-1, with D tentatively TRBD1 or TRBD2 (5 bases each). This CDR3 has 11 amino acids. V lost 5 bases and J 10 bases, leaving 9 bases between the germline ends. The germline V gene encodes CDR1 ENHRY and CDR2 SYGVKD. CDR3 DNA: TGTGCCATCAGTACCTGGGGGGAGCAGTTCTTC. Amino acid sequence: CAISTWGEQFF.

This chain connects TRBV29-1 to TRBJ1-1; TRBD1 agrees at 7 bases. CDR3 length equals 13 residues. With V trimmed by 7 bases and J by 0 bases, 5 bases remained unmatched. Germline values: CDR1 SQVTM, CDR2 ANQGSEA. In DNA, the CDR3 is TGCAGCGCCCGAACAGGGGTGAACACTGAAGCTTTCTTT. This sequence encodes CSARTGVNTEAFF.

The CDR3 protein is CASSFGWPSGYTF. In DNA form, the CDR3 reads TGTGCCAGCAGTTTCGGGTGGCCTAGTGGCTACACCTTC. The chain couples TRBV27 to TRBJ1-2; D uncertain. CDR1 is MNHEY and CDR2 is SMNVEV in the germline V gene (reference sequence). Trimming shortened V by 3 bases and J by 7 bases, and 12 bases separated the two germline ends. The CDR3 consists of 13 residues.

The genes are TRBV5-8 and TRBJ2-3; no clear D. CDR1 is SGHTS and CDR2 is YDEGEE in the germline V gene. The CDR3 has 15 residues. Trimming took 0 bases from V and 2 from J, leaving 10 bases between them. The chain's CDR3 is CASSLDGSYTDTQYF. The CDR3 nucleotides read TGTGCCAGCAGCTTGGACGGATCCTACACAGATACGCAGTATTTT.

This chain connects TRBV5-1 to TRBJ1-1; D call uncertain. This CDR3 has 15 amino acids. Between the trimmed V and J ends, which lost 0 bases and 1 base, there was a span of 10 bases. The germline V gene has CDR1 SGHRS and CDR2 YFSETQ. The CDR3 sequence is CASSLAHGKNTEAFF. The CDR3 region has the DNA TGCGCCAGCAGCTTGGCCCACGGGAAGAACACTGAAGCTTTCTTT.

The V and J genes are TRBV5-1 and TRBJ2-7, with TRBD1 identical over 7 bases. The V segment lost 0 bases and the J segment 5 bases; nucleotides outside the gene matches: 8. CDR1 SGHRS and CDR2 YFSETQ come from the germline V gene. This CDR3 comprises 15 residues. In DNA, the CDR3 is TGCGCCAGCAGCTTGGAGAGACAGGGAACCGACGAGCAGTACTTC. It encodes CASSLERQGTDEQYF.

The V and J genes are TRBV30 and TRBJ1-1; 10 positions agree with TRBD1. V gave up 0 bases and J gave up 1 base; unmatched junction bases: 5. This CDR3 comprises 16 residues. CDR1 and CDR2 from the germline V gene are GTSNPN and SVGIG (reference sequence). CDR3 in amino acids: CAWSVRGQGPNTEAFF. CDR3 DNA: TGTGCCTGGAGTGTACGGGGACAGGGGCCGAACACTGAAGCTTTCTTT.

This clonotype was counted once. V gene TRBV12-3 or TRBV12-4 combines with J gene TRBJ1-5; D is uncertain. This CDR3 is built from 12 residues. Trimming shortened V by 3 bases and J by 6 bases, and 6 bases separated the two germline ends. The CDR3 protein is CASSFLPQPQHF. CDR3 bases: TGTGCCAGCAGTTTTCTTCCTCAGCCCCAGCATTTT.

The chain joins TRBV6-5 to TRBJ2-2; TRBD2 is a possible D gene (6 bases). Deletions cut 6 bases from V and 5 bases from J, with 10 bases between. The CDR3 is 13 residues long. Per the germline V gene, CDR1 is MNHEY and CDR2 is SVGAGI. CDR3 DNA: TGTGCCAGCAGACTCGGACTAACCGGGGAGCTGTTTTTT. Protein product: CASRLGLTGELFF.

The rearrangement links TRBV29-1 to TRBJ1-2; D is possibly TRBD1 (6 bases). V gave up 7 bases and J gave up 4 bases, with 22 bases separating them. Germline V gene data show CDR1 as SQVTM and CDR2 as ANQGSEA. The CDR3 consists of 15 residues. CDR3 sequence (DNA): TGCAGCGCCCCGGTTCACAGGGAGGCGGGCTATGGCTACACCTTC. Encoded protein: CSAPVHREAGYGYTF.

The gene calls are TRBV5-5 and TRBJ2-5, with D possibly matching TRBD2 (5 bases). V lost 4 bases, J lost 2 bases, and 9 bases lay in between. The CDR3 has 13 residues. Germline CDR1 is SGHKS and CDR2 is YYEKEE (reference sequence). The CDR3 loop reads CASSAPGQETQYF. Written as DNA, the CDR3 is TGTGCCAGCAGCGCCCCGGGACAAGAGACCCAGTACTTC. The complete variable domain, with remaining parts taken from reference TRBV5-5 and TRBJ2-5, reads DAGVTQSPTHLIKTRGQQVTLRCSPISGHKSVSWYQQVLGQGPQFIFQYYEKEERGRGNFPDRFSARQFPNYSSELNVNALLLGDSALYLCASSAPGQETQYFGPGTRLLVL.

The V and J genes are TRBV27 and TRBJ1-2; unclear D gene. CDR1 and CDR2 from the germline V gene are MNHEY and SMNVEV (reference sequence). The CDR3 spans 13 residues. V lost 6 bases, J lost 7 bases, and 15 bases lay in between. CDR3: CASRTDKFSGYTF. The CDR3 region has the DNA TGTGCCAGCAGGACCGACAAATTCTCTGGCTACACCTTC.

This chain uses TRBV29-1 with TRBJ2-4, with D maybe TRBD2 (6 bases). In germline, CDR1 is SQVTM, CDR2 ANQGSEA. V was clipped by 6 bases and J by 6 bases, with 18 bases between them. This CDR3 has 14 residues. Written as DNA, the CDR3 is TGCAGCGTAGAAACGGGAGATTGGGGAAACATTCAGTACTTC. Protein product: CSVETGDWGNIQYF.

The chain couples TRBV29-1 to TRBJ2-7; tentatively, D is TRBD1 (5 bases). The CDR3 runs 14 residues. The germline V gene has CDR1 SQVTM and CDR2 ANQGSEA. Trimming took off 1 base at V and 3 bases at J, with 13 bases between the two ends. For the CDR3, the DNA is TGCAGCGTTGAAGTCAGGGAAAGCTACTACGAGCAGTACTTC. Amino acids: CSVEVRESYYEQYF.

This chain links TRBV20-1 with TRBJ2-3; 8 positions match TRBD1. The junction had 5 bases not matched to a gene; V was cut back by 6 bases and J by 3 bases. Germline V CDR1 and CDR2: DFQATT, SNEGSKA (reference sequence). The CDR3 extends over 13 amino acids. CDR3 sequence: CSAAGGRTDTQYF. The CDR3 nucleotides read TGCAGTGCCGCAGGGGGCAGGACAGATACGCAGTATTTT.

The chain carries TRBV6-6 and TRBJ2-7, with D tentatively TRBD1 (5 bases). There are 11 residues in the CDR3. Germline loops: CDR1 MNHNY, CDR2 SVGAGI (reference sequence). Trimming took 6 bases from V and 2 from J, leaving 5 bases between them. The CDR3 nucleotides are TGTGCCAGCAGACAGGCCTACGAGCAGTACGTC. Amino acid sequence: CASRQAYEQYV.

The V and J genes are TRBV29-1 and TRBJ2-2; 9 bases align to TRBD1. After removal of 5 bases from V and 1 base from J, the junction contained 5 bases not matched to a gene. Germline loops: CDR1 SQVTM, CDR2 ANQGSEA. CDR3 length equals 15 residues. The CDR3 DNA follows: TGCAGCGTTTATACAGGGGGCAGGAACACCGGGGAGCTGTTTTTT. Translating it yields CSVYTGGRNTGELFF.

This rearrangement joins TRBV10-3 to TRBJ1-5, with D maybe TRBD1 (5 bases). In germline, CDR1 is ENHRY, CDR2 SYGVKD. The CDR3 has 17 amino acids. The ends were cut back, 0 bases at V and 3 bases at J, with 15 bases in the middle. The CDR3 spells CAISESMFGGVNQPQHF. The CDR3 DNA follows: TGTGCCATCAGTGAGTCGATGTTCGGGGGTGTCAATCAGCCCCAGCATTTT.

As to this clonotype: Mismatch with germline at one junction end may stem from a read error. V usage is TRBV29-1 and J usage is TRBJ2-7, with unresolved D. CDR1 is SQVTM, CDR2 ANQGSEA, per germline. The CDR3 is made up of 10 amino acids. The CDR3 nucleotides are TGCAGCGTTCAAGAGTACGAGCAGTACTTC. It encodes CSVQEYEQYF.

The chain links TRBV20-1 to TRBJ2-7; TRBD2 aligns across 10 bases. V was clipped by 5 bases and J by 0 bases; unmatched bases: 7. The CDR3 spans 15 residues. Per the germline V gene, CDR1 is DFQATT and CDR2 is SNEGSKA (reference sequence). The DNA for the CDR3 is TGCAGTGCTCTTCTTCGGACTAGCGGCTCCTACGAGCAGTACTTC. Amino acids: CSALLRTSGSYEQYF.

The chain combines TRBV30 with TRBJ2-3; 14 bases map to TRBD2. Trimming removed 2 bases from V and 3 bases from J; junction bases left unmatched: 4. The germline CDR1 and CDR2 sequences are GTSNPN and SVGIG (reference sequence). The CDR3 contains 16 residues. CDR3 in amino acids: CAWSWGLAGVTDTQYF. The CDR3 DNA sequence: TGTGCCTGGAGTTGGGGACTAGCGGGAGTGACAGATACGCAGTATTTT.